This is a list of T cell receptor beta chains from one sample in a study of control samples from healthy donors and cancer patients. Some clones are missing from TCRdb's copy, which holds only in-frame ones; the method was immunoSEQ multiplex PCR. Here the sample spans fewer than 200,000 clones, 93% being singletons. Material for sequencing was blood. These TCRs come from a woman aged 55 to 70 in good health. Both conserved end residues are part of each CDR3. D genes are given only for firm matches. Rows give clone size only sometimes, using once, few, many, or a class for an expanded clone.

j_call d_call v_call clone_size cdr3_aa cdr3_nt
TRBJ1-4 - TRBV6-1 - CASSDTGVEKLFF TGTGCCAGCAGTGATACCGGGGTTGAAAAACTGTTTTTT
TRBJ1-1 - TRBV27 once CASSLNGDKRNTEAFF TGTGCCAGCAGTTTGAATGGGGACAAACGGAACACTGAAGCTTTCTTT
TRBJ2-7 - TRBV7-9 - CASSSPTGSYEQYF TGTGCCAGCAGCTCCCCGACGGGATCCTACGAGCAGTACTTC
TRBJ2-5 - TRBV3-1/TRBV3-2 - CASSRVSGRRRETQYF TGTGCCAGCAGCCGAGTTAGTGGGCGGAGGCGAGAGACCCAGTACTTC
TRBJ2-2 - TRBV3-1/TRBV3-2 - CASSRGGGGELFF TGTGCCAGCAGCCGGGGGGGCGGCGGGGAGCTGTTTTTT
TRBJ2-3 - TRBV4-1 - CASSQDTDSGDPDTQYF TGCGCCAGCAGCCAAGATACTGATAGCGGAGACCCAGATACGCAGTATTTT
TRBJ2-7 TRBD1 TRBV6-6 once CANNKGQGLYEQYF TGTGCCAACAACAAGGGACAGGGTTTGTACGAGCAGTACTTC
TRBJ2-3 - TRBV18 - CASSPGGAVTDTQYF TGTGCCAGCTCACCAGGGGGAGCCGTCACAGATACGCAGTATTTT
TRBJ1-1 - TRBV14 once CASSQPISRITEAFF TGTGCCAGCAGCCAACCGATTTCCCGAATCACTGAAGCTTTCTTT
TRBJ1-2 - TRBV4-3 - CASSQTAKPPYGYTF TGCGCCAGCAGCCAAACCGCAAAGCCCCCCTATGGCTACACCTTC
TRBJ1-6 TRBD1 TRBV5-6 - CASSPQGEYSPLHF TGTGCCAGCAGCCCGCAGGGGGAATATTCACCCCTCCACTTT
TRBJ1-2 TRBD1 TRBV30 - CAWNRQGARGYTF TGTGCCTGGAACCGACAGGGGGCGCGAGGCTACACCTTC
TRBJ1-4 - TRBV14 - CASSQRTLTATNEKLFF TGTGCCAGCAGCCAAAGGACGTTGACAGCAACTAATGAAAAACTGTTTTTT